This TCR beta chain appears in the sequencing data of a study of blood T cell repertoires in COVID-19. Data came from immunoSEQ multiplex PCR; TCRdb stores just in-frame clones and leaves some out. This sample yields around 450,000 clones, of which less than 95% are seen a single time; around 0.6% belongs to the top ten. Enrolled through a virtual design, the participants were between about 18 and 89 years of age and came from under 25 US areas. The clonotype was recovered from a man between 18 and 35 years old who had recovered from COVID-19. The sequenced material came from PBMCs or T cells enriched from blood (not recorded which).

The chain's CDR3 is CASSQDRSETQYF. CDR3 nucleotide sequence: TGCGCCAGCAGCCAAGATCGGTCCGAGACCCAGTACTTC. The chain is built from TRBV4-1 and TRBJ2-5; D is unresolved. V lost 0 bases and J lost 5, with 7 bases in between. Per the germline V gene, CDR1 is MGHRA and CDR2 is YSYEKL. There are 13 residues in the CDR3.